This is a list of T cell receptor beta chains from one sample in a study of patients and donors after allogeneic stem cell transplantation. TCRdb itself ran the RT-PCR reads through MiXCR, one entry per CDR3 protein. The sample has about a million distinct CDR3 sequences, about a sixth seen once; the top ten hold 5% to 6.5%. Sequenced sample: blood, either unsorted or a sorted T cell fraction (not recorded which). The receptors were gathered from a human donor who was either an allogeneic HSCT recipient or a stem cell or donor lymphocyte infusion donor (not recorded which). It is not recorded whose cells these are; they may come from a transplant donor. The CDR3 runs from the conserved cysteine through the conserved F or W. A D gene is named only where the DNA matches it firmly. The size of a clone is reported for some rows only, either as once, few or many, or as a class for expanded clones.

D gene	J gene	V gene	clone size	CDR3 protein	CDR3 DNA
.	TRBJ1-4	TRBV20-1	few	CSASRGVNEKLFF	TGCAGTGCTAGTAGAGGGGTTAATGAAAAACTGTTTTTT
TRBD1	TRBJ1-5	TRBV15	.	CATRGTGGGQPQHF	TGTGCCACCAGGGGAACAGGGGGCGGTCAGCCCCAGCATTTT
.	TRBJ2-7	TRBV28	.	CASTAISYEQYF	TGTGCCAGCACGGCAATTTCCTACGAGCAGTACTTC
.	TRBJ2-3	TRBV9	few	CASSTRGDTQYF	TGTGCCAGCAGCACGCGGGGAGATACGCAGTATTTT
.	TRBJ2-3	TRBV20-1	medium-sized	CSANAERTADTQYF	TGCAGTGCTAACGCGGAGAGGACCGCCGATACGCAGTATTTT
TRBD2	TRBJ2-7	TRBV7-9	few	CASSRSGGPYEQYF	TGTGCCAGCAGCCGCAGCGGGGGACCCTACGAGCAGTACTTC
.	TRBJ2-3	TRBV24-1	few	CATSAAQPGTGTDTQYF	TGTGCCACCAGCGCCGCCCAGCCGGGTACCGGCACAGATACGCAGTATTTT
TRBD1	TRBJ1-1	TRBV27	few	CASSLVRQGYAEAFF	TGTGCCAGCAGTTTGGTACGACAGGGTTACGCTGAAGCTTTCTTT
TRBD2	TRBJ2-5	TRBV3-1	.	CASSYRLAGGRETQYF	TGTGCCAGCAGCTACCGACTAGCGGGGGGCCGGGAGACCCAGTACTTC
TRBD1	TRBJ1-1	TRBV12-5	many	CASGSGQGGSSEAFF	TGTGCTAGTGGTTCGGGACAGGGAGGGAGCTCTGAAGCTTTCTTT